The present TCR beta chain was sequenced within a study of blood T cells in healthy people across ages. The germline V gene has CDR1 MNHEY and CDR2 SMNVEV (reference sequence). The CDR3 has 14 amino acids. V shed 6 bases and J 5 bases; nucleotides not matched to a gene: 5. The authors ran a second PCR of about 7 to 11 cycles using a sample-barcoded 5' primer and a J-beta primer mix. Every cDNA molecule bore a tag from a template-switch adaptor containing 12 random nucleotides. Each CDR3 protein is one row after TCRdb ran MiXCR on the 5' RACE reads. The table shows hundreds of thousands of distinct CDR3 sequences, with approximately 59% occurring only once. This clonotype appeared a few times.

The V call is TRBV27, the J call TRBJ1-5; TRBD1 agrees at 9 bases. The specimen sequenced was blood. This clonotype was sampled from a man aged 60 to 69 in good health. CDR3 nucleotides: TGTGCCAGCAGCACCGGGACAGGGTATCAGCCCCAGCATTTT. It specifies CASSTGTGYQPQHF.